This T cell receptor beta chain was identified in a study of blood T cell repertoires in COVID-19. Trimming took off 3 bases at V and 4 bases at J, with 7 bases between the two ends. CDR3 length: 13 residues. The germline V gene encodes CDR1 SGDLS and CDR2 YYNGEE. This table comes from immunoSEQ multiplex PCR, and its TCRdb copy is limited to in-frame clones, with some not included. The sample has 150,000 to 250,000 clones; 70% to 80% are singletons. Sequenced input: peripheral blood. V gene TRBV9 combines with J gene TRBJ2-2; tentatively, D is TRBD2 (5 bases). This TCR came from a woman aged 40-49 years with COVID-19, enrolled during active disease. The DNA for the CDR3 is TGTGCCAGCAGCGGCGGGTTCACCGGGGAGCTGTTTTTT. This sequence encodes CASSGGFTGELFF.